The present entry profiles one T cell receptor (beta chain) with its context. The data were obtained in a study of cytomegalovirus exposure and HLA in healthy donors. Unmatched junction bases numbered 8, after V lost 3 bases and J lost 0 bases. CDR3 length: 18 residues. Germline loops: CDR1 SGHRS, CDR2 YFSETQ. In the PCR, 60 Vbeta and 13 Jbeta primers were used. Method: immunoSEQ multiplex PCR; TCRdb's copy keeps in-frame clones and lacks some. The sample lists under 200,000 clones; around four fifths were seen once. The specimen sequenced was PBMCs. The clonotype was recovered from a man aged 30 to 39 in good health and CMV-seronegative. This rearrangement joins TRBV5-1 to TRBJ2-3; TRBD2 matches at 12 bases. CDR3 nucleotide sequence: TGCGCCAGCAGCTCTCTTACTAGCGGGGGGACTAGCACAGATACGCAGTATTTT. Protein: CASSSLTSGGTSTDTQYF.